The clone carrying this T cell receptor beta chain was observed many times. Its matching antigen is unknown. RNA transcripts were the template for amplifying TCR beta CDR3 regions. With the HTBI primer set, the TCR CDR3 went through a first round of RT-PCR. TCRdb processed the multiplex PCR reads anew with MiXCR; each CDR3 protein has one entry. This repertoire shows 500,000 to 600,000 distinct CDR3 sequences, about 43% found once; its top ten account for around 20%. The data were obtained in a study of T cells in Graves' hyperthyroidism and ophthalmopathy. Findings and caveats of the study: Among thyroid clonotypes expanded above 0.001, most also appeared in blood.

Orbital computed tomography and thyroid ultrasound, together with serum TRAb and thyroxine and clinical symptoms, were used for diagnoses. The V end lost 1 base, the J end lost 0 bases, and 12 bases lay between the germline ends. The germline V gene encodes CDR1 LGHNA and CDR2 YNFKEQ. This CDR3 comprises 16 residues. The chain joins TRBV4-2 to TRBJ2-5, with D possibly called TRBD1 or TRBD2 (5 bases each). The sequence was collected from an adult woman with Graves' disease, either hyperthyroidism or ophthalmopathy (not recorded which). The sequenced sample was peripheral blood or thyroid tissue (not recorded which). The CDR3 bases are TGTGCCAGCAGCCAAGGGATTCGGGACGACCAAGAGACCCAGTACTTC. Amino acids: CASSQGIRDDQETQYF.